This TCR beta chain was observed in a study of TIL therapy for anti-PD-1-resistant metastatic lung cancer. Study at large: A few tumors were EGFR-mutant and two were ALK-rearranged. Tumors carried a median 1.5 non-synonymous mutations per megabase.

Per the germline V gene, CDR1 is SGHAT and CDR2 is FQNNGV. Trimming shortened V by 4 bases and J by 4 bases, and 20 bases separated the two germline ends. There are 16 residues in the CDR3. Regarding this clone: Its antigen remains unknown.

Study-level points and caveats: This highly selected cohort may not generalize to typical lung cancer patients. Many TIL product clones were absent from baseline tumor, suggesting clonal contraction.

The time point was: pre-treatment sample, taken before nivolumab and TIL therapy. Most excised metastases sampled were pleural nodules or supraclavicular lymph nodes. This was the immunoSEQ v3 assay. The data were produced by immunoSEQ multiplex PCR, yet TCRdb's version contains in-frame clones alone and is incomplete. The sample lists roughly 28,000 clones, 63% occurring once. This TCR came from a woman aged 30-79 years with non-small cell lung cancer. The sequencing used tumor tissue, collected at baseline. The gene calls are TRBV11-2 and TRBJ2-7; TRBD1 or TRBD2 may be the D gene (7 bases each). CDR3 region: CASSSLARQGGYEQYF. In DNA form, the CDR3 reads TGTGCCAGCAGCTCCCTAGCACGCCAGGGGGGGTACGAGCAGTACTTC.